The rows below give T cell receptor beta chains drawn from one sample of a study of cytotoxic CD8 clonotypes in ibrutinib-treated CLL. TCRdb keeps only in-frame clones here, not all; method: immunoSEQ multiplex PCR. Of 300,000 to 400,000 clones in the sample, 67% are singletons; the top ten hold roughly 6.8%. The specimen was PBMCs, collected after 36 months of ibrutinib treatment. The receptors shown here come from a human donor with chronic lymphocytic leukemia. Both conserved end residues are part of each CDR3. The D gene is left open where the match is weak. Some rows have no size entry. The others give once, few or many, or a class for an expanded clone.

TRBJ1-4	NA	TRBD1	TRBV5-6	CASSSPGQGEKLFF	TGTGCCAGCAGTTCTCCGGGACAGGGCGAAAAACTGTTTTTT
TRBJ2-7	NA	NA	TRBV2	CASRYGRGTYEQYF	TGTGCCAGCAGGTACGGACGGGGAACCTACGAGCAGTACTTC
TRBJ2-7	NA	NA	TRBV7-7	CASSLGPSYEQYF	TGTGCCAGCAGCTTAGGTCCTTCCTACGAGCAGTACTTC
TRBJ2-7	NA	TRBD1	TRBV14	CASRRQGRYEQYF	TGTGCCAGCAGACGACAGGGTAGATACGAGCAGTACTTC
TRBJ2-7	few	NA	TRBV7-2	CASSSRSSYEQYF	TGTGCCAGCAGCTCACGCAGCTCCTACGAGCAGTACTTC
TRBJ2-3	few	NA	TRBV6-5	CASSTQGGLGDTQYF	TGTGCCAGCAGTACCCAGGGGGGGCTGGGAGATACGCAGTATTTT
TRBJ2-5	NA	TRBD1	TRBV19	CATQGAGETQYF	TGTGCCACTCAGGGGGCAGGAGAGACCCAGTACTTC
TRBJ2-7	once	NA	TRBV28	CASSPADSAYEQYF	TGTGCCAGCAGTCCTGCGGACAGTGCTTACGAGCAGTACTTC
TRBJ2-7	NA	TRBD1	TRBV7-8	CASSRSGGPYEQYF	TGTGCCAGCAGCCGATCAGGGGGCCCCTACGAGCAGTACTTC
TRBJ1-4	once	NA	TRBV28	CASSFGEKLFF	TGTGCCAGCAGTTTTGGAGAAAAACTGTTTTTT
TRBJ1-6	once	TRBD1	TRBV2	CASRGQAPDGDSPLHF	TGTGCCAGCAGGGGACAGGCCCCGGACGGGGATTCACCCCTCCACTTT
TRBJ2-1	NA	NA	TRBV12-5	CASGSTRGGVGYNEQFF	TGTGCTAGTGGTTCCACCCGCGGCGGGGTGGGGTACAATGAGCAGTTCTTC
TRBJ2-3	NA	TRBD2	TRBV7-6	CASSKAAGGPTDTQYF	TGTGCCAGCAGCAAAGCAGCGGGAGGGCCGACAGATACGCAGTATTTT
TRBJ2-3	once	NA	TRBV20-1	CSANEDTQYF	TGCAGTGCTAACGAGGATACGCAGTATTTT
TRBJ2-1	NA	NA	TRBV7-9	CASTALGTYNEQFF	TGTGCCAGCACAGCCTTAGGGACCTACAATGAGCAGTTCTTC
TRBJ1-5	NA	NA	TRBV25-1	CASSEEGSDQPQHF	TGTGCCAGCAGTGAAGAGGGGAGTGATCAGCCCCAGCATTTT
TRBJ2-3	NA	NA	TRBV7-9	CASSLRVPDTQYF	TGTGCCAGCAGCTTACGGGTCCCAGATACGCAGTATTTT
TRBJ1-2	NA	NA	TRBV6-5	CASSWGAHAGYTF	TGTGCCAGCAGTTGGGGGGCGCACGCTGGCTACACCTTC
TRBJ2-1	NA	NA	TRBV21-1	CASSSGEGAYNEQFF	TGTGCCAGCAGCAGCGGGGAGGGTGCCTACAATGAGCAGTTCTTC
TRBJ1-1	NA	TRBD1	TRBV5-6	CASSLGTGTASAFF	TGTGCCAGCAGCTTGGGCACTGGGACAGCCTCGGCTTTCTTT
TRBJ2-1	once	NA	TRBV5-1	CASNPLGGNEQFF	TGCGCCAGCAACCCACTCGGGGGCAATGAGCAGTTCTTC
TRBJ1-1	NA	NA	TRBV6-1	CASSKRQVTNTEAFF	TGTGCCAGCAGTAAACGACAGGTCACGAACACTGAAGCTTTCTTT
TRBJ1-2	NA	TRBD1	TRBV18	CASSPGQGIYGYTF	TGTGCCAGCTCACCGGGACAGGGGATCTATGGCTACACCTTC
TRBJ1-3	NA	NA	TRBV27	CASSAEGGTGNTIYF	TGTGCCAGCAGTGCAGAGGGCGGTACTGGAAACACCATATATTTT
TRBJ2-7	few	NA	TRBV2	CASNGGPREQYF	TGTGCCAGCAACGGAGGGCCGCGGGAGCAGTACTTC
TRBJ2-1	NA	NA	TRBV18	CASSPTEEQFF	TGTGCCAGCTCACCAACAGAAGAGCAGTTCTTC
TRBJ2-7	NA	TRBD1	TRBV18	CASSPLDRGGEQYF	TGTGCCAGCTCACCCTTGGACAGGGGTGGCGAGCAGTACTTC
TRBJ2-7	NA	NA	TRBV2	CASTGTTSYEQYF	TGTGCCAGCACCGGGACCACGTCCTACGAGCAGTACTTC
TRBJ2-5	NA	NA	TRBV5-1	CASSRAAETQYF	TGCGCCAGCAGCCGGGCCGCGGAGACCCAGTACTTC
TRBJ1-2	NA	NA	TRBV10-3	CAISEGRYGYTF	TGTGCCATCAGCGAAGGAAGGTATGGCTACACCTTC
TRBJ2-4	NA	TRBD1	TRBV11-2	CASSFRGQGTKNIQYF	TGTGCCAGCAGCTTTCGAGGACAGGGAACCAAAAACATTCAGTACTTC
TRBJ1-2	NA	NA	TRBV7-9	CASSLGQPNYGYTF	TGTGCCAGCAGCTTAGGACAGCCTAACTATGGCTACACCTTC
TRBJ1-2	few	NA	TRBV4-1	CASSPSGADYGYTF	TGCGCCAGCAGTCCCTCAGGGGCCGATTATGGCTACACCTTC
TRBJ2-1	NA	NA	TRBV4-1	CASSAAWDEQFF	TGCGCCAGCAGCGCCGCGTGGGATGAGCAGTTCTTC
TRBJ1-2	NA	NA	TRBV4-1	CASSDRGGYGYTF	TGCGCCAGCAGTGACCGGGGGGGCTATGGCTACACCTTC
TRBJ2-2	NA	TRBD1	TRBV6-5	CASSHEGQGTGELFF	TGTGCCAGCAGCCACGAGGGACAGGGGACCGGGGAGCTGTTTTTT
TRBJ2-7	few	NA	TRBV28	CASRETGISYEQYF	TGTGCCAGCAGAGAAACGGGAATCTCCTACGAGCAGTACTTC
TRBJ1-5	few	NA	TRBV11-2	CASSLDGSPNQPQHF	TGTGCCAGCAGCTTAGATGGCAGCCCCAATCAGCCCCAGCATTTT
TRBJ2-1	few	NA	TRBV2	CASSRTSYNEQFF	TGTGCCAGCAGTAGGACTTCCTACAATGAGCAGTTCTTC
TRBJ2-5	NA	NA	TRBV11-1	CASSLRPLWTQYF	TGTGCCAGCAGCTTGCGACCTCTTTGGACCCAGTACTTC
TRBJ2-3	NA	NA	TRBV4-3	CASSQGIVTDTQYF	TGCGCCAGCAGCCAAGGAATAGTCACAGATACGCAGTATTTT
TRBJ1-2	few	NA	TRBV20-1	CSARLDYGYTF	TGCAGTGCCAGACTTGACTATGGCTACACCTTC
TRBJ2-7	NA	TRBD2	TRBV9	CASSVAGLTSGSLSEQYF	TGTGCCAGCAGCGTAGCGGGGCTCACTAGCGGGAGTTTGTCCGAGCAGTACTTC
TRBJ1-2	few	NA	TRBV10-3	CAISESRPTQGSGYTF	TGTGCCATCAGTGAGTCCAGGCCTACGCAGGGTTCTGGCTACACCTTC
TRBJ2-1	NA	NA	TRBV4-1	CASSHTTTRFEQFF	TGCGCCAGCAGCCATACTACGACTAGGTTCGAGCAGTTCTTC
TRBJ1-1	NA	NA	TRBV28	CASRSTAQGSAAFF	TGTGCCAGCCGCTCCACCGCCCAGGGTTCTGCGGCTTTCTTT
TRBJ2-1	NA	TRBD2	TRBV2	CASSGTSGEYNEQFF	TGTGCCAGCAGTGGGACTAGCGGCGAGTACAATGAGCAGTTCTTC
TRBJ1-1	NA	NA	TRBV28	CASNRGTFGDEAFF	TGTGCCAGCAATCGAGGCACATTCGGGGATGAAGCTTTCTTT
TRBJ1-2	few	NA	TRBV6-5	CASSDSSGDGYTF	TGTGCCAGCAGTGACAGCTCAGGAGATGGCTACACCTTC